Shown below are 11 T cell receptor beta chains from a single sample sequenced in a study of CD8 T cells in ankylosing spondylitis. TCRdb itself ran the 5' RACE reads through MiXCR, one entry per CDR3 protein. The sample consists of some 87,000 distinct CDR3 sequences, approximately 30% of them appearing once. Input material: blood, either unsorted or a sorted T cell fraction (not recorded which). All receptors come from a male donor with ankylosing spondylitis or in good health (not recorded which).

V usage is TRBV18 and J usage is TRBJ2-5; the D is unclear. V was cut by 6 bases and J by 0 bases, with 11 bases left in between. Germline V gene lookup returns CDR1 KGHSH and CDR2 LQKENI. The CDR3 is 14 residues long. CDR3 nucleotide sequence: TGTGCCAGCTCGGATAGGCAGAACCAAGAGACCCAGTACTTC. Its translation is CASSDRQNQETQYF.

This chain links TRBV6-1 with TRBJ2-1; D may be TRBD1 or TRBD2 (6 bases each). The V and J ends lost 6 bases and 4 bases respectively, with 19 bases between them. The CDR3 runs to 16 residues. The germline V gene has CDR1 MNHNS and CDR2 SASEGT. Here the CDR3 reads CASSAGHPRGYNEQFF. The CDR3 DNA reads TGTGCCAGCAGCGCGGGACACCCTAGGGGATACAATGAGCAGTTCTTC.

This clonotype has more than one count but fewer than ten. This sequence joins TRBV18 and TRBJ1-4; D is unresolved. The CDR3 is made up of 15 amino acids. The ends were cut back, 2 bases at V and 3 bases at J, with 10 bases in the middle. Germline values: CDR1 KGHSH, CDR2 LQKENI. DNA for the CDR3: TGTGCCAGCTCACCATTGGACGGATCTAATGAAAAACTGTTTTTT. It specifies CASSPLDGSNEKLFF.

This clonotype was counted only a few times. This sequence joins TRBV7-2 and TRBJ1-1; D is ambiguous. CDR3 size: 12 residues. Germline V CDR1 and CDR2: SGHTA, FQGNSA. The V end was cut by 5 bases, the J end by 8 bases, with 12 bases between. CDR3 sequence: CASSLLRQEAFF. The CDR3 DNA reads TGTGCCAGCAGCCTCCTGAGGCAGGAAGCTTTCTTT.

This chain links TRBV5-1 with TRBJ1-2, with 7 bases aligning to TRBD1. The CDR3 runs 13 residues. Germline assignment: CDR1 SGHRS and CDR2 YFSETQ. The V segment lost 0 bases and the J segment 10 bases; nucleotides outside the gene matches: 6. The CDR3 loop is CASSLEGQFDYTF. In nucleotides, the CDR3 is TGCGCCAGCAGCTTGGAGGGACAGTTTGACTACACCTTC.

This clonotype was found a few times. This chain uses TRBV3-1 with TRBJ1-1; the D gene is possibly TRBD1 (6 bases). Germline CDR1 is LGHDT and CDR2 is YNNKEL (reference sequence). The CDR3 is 13 residues long. Trimming removed 2 bases at V and 4 bases at J, with 8 bases between. This CDR3 is CASSQIGGTEAFF. In DNA, the CDR3 is TGTGCCAGCAGCCAAATAGGGGGCACTGAAGCTTTCTTT.

This clonotype turned up a few times. V usage is TRBV12-3 or TRBV12-4 and J usage is TRBJ2-2, with 7 positions matching TRBD2. After removal of 3 bases from V and 4 bases from J, the junction contained 8 bases not matched to a gene. CDR3 size: 16 residues. The CDR3 DNA reads TGTGCCAGCAGTTTGAATTCAGCGGGGCCCACCGGGGAGCTGTTTTTT. Translation: CASSLNSAGPTGELFF.

V and J are TRBV11-2 and TRBJ2-6, with TRBD1 identical over 9 bases. This CDR3 is built from 18 residues. The germline V gene has CDR1 SGHAT and CDR2 FQNNGV. V dropped 4 bases and J dropped 2; count of bases not matched to a gene: 9. The DNA of the CDR3 is TGTGCCAGCAGCTCAACCGGGACAGGGAAAACTGGGGCCAACGTCCTGACTTTC. Protein product: CASSSTGTGKTGANVLTF.

The chain has TRBV5-1 and TRBJ2-1; 9 positions match TRBD2. There are 15 residues in the CDR3. Germline values: CDR1 SGHRS, CDR2 YFSETQ. Unmatched junction bases numbered 14, after V lost 6 bases and J lost 10 bases. As DNA, the CDR3 is TGCGCCAGCACCCCGAGGATGCTAGCGGGAAAAGAGCAGTTCTTC. This sequence encodes CASTPRMLAGKEQFF.

This chain uses TRBV30 with TRBJ1-5; no clear D gene. Germline V CDR1 and CDR2: GTSNPN, SVGIG (reference sequence). V shed 8 bases and J shed 7 bases, with 6 bases lying between them. There are 9 residues in the CDR3. Here the CDR3 DNA reads TGTGCCGGCCTACAGCCCCAGCATTTT. Protein: CAGLQPQHF.

The chain couples TRBV20-1 to TRBJ2-7, with 7 bases fitting TRBD2. V gave up 5 bases and J gave up 4 bases; unmatched junction bases: 11. The germline V gene has CDR1 DFQATT and CDR2 SNEGSKA (reference sequence). The CDR3 covers 14 residues. CDR3 sequence: CSAGRDSQTYEQYF. The CDR3 nucleotides read TGCAGTGCTGGGAGGGACTCCCAAACTTACGAGCAGTACTTC.